Here is one T cell receptor beta chain with its context. This receptor's antigen is unknown. No clone much larger than this one lies a single base away; base qualities are absent. This sample was included in a study of blood T cell repertoires in COVID-19 (TCRdb year 2020). Turning to the overall study: Samples from collaborators originated in the United States, Italy and Spain and spanned both the acute and convalescent phases of COVID-19. HLA class I and class II types, where available, came from metadata supplied by the sample provider rather than from assay-based typing. Subjects who had been exposed to COVID-19, were actively infected with it, or had recovered from it provided the deeply sampled blood TCRbeta repertoires that made up the dataset. The prospective study material was composed of cDNA or gDNA derived from T cells, B-cell-depleted T cells, or PBMCs. Samples came from the ongoing ImmuneRACE study (first 160 participants) plus 1,254 subjects from 6 global collaborators. The repertoires were released in a freely available public database meant as a resource for research on the immune response to SARS-CoV-2. The sample metadata nearly always contained a de-identified subject ID, COVID-19 status, age in years and sex.

From the cysteine through the phenylalanine, the CDR3 covers 14 amino acids. Only the CDR3 region is kept as DNA, spanning 42 bases read in frame from base 1. The germline V gene specifies SNHLY as CDR1 and FYNNEI as CDR2. V trim: 3 bases; J trim: 6 bases; unmatched bases: 6. Study-wide findings and limitations: The amount of clinical and demographic metadata varied by source and participant and was provided uncurated.

TCRbeta CDR3 regions were amplified from genomic DNA using the immunoSEQ Assay, a bias-controlled multiplex PCR. The authors processed their data as follows. Nucleated cell counts per sample were estimated from amplification of reference gene primers within the assay. To quantify the absolute abundance of each unique TCRbeta CDR3 rearrangement, sequence reads were collapsed and filtered. For each sample, productive Simpson clonality was calculated as the square root of Simpson's diversity index across productive rearrangements. As stored in TCRdb, this immuneACCESS dataset retains in-frame rearrangements with V and J assigned. A fraction of the clones does not appear; measured against another copy, unresolved V genes explain less than half of the discrepancy, and the remainder lacks a known reason. The V and J calls and clone size are taken from that table; D and trimming were inferred from the DNA. The sample yields fewer than 400,000 clones; approximately 90% were counted once. 10% of the sample is held by the ten biggest clonotypes.

Participants in the prospective study were enrolled through a virtual design, were aged roughly 18 to 100 years, and lived in 24 United States geographic areas. In the prospective study, participants were assigned to cohorts based on the clinical history participants reported in a screening survey and a study questionnaire. ImmuneRACE Cohort 3 recovered participants were defined by two consecutive negative NP/OP PCR tests, healthcare professional clearance, or symptom resolution. Mobile phlebotomists in the prospective study collected whole blood, serum and a nasopharyngeal or oropharyngeal swab from every participant. Over a roughly 2-month period, participants in the prospective study had the option of providing additional blood draws and questionnaires. Blood samples from the prospective study were shipped frozen or at room temperature prior to DNA extraction.

The sample taken for sequencing was PBMCs or T cells enriched from blood (not recorded which). Here the chain combines TRBV2 and TRBJ1-2, and 8 junctional nucleotides match TRBD1. This receptor was identified in a woman in her fifties or sixties who had recovered from COVID-19. The CDR3: CASSEDRAFDGYTF. The nucleotide sequence reads as follows: TGTGCCAGCAGTGAGGACAGGGCGTTTGATGGCTACACCTTC.